Each of the 9 T cell receptor beta chains below was sequenced from the same sample in a study of shared clonotypes between healthy human individuals. This table comes from immunoSEQ multiplex PCR, and its TCRdb copy is limited to in-frame clones, with some not included. Of roughly 1,000,000 clones listed, about 80% were seen once; the top ten hold approximately 0.52%. The sequenced sample was memory CD4+ T cells from PBMCs. The subset: CD45RA-negative fraction. The receptor source for this set is a man between 18 and 35 years old in good health. Some clones in this sample may be carry-over from other donors' samples.

This chain uses TRBV5-1 with TRBJ2-1; 9 bases fit TRBD2. There are 16 residues in the CDR3. After removal of 1 base from V and 3 bases from J, the junction contained 5 bases not matched to a gene. The germline V gene encodes CDR1 SGHRS and CDR2 YFSETQ. CDR3 amino acids: CASSLKAGGNYNEQFF. CDR3 DNA: TGCGCCAGCAGCTTGAAAGCGGGGGGCAACTACAATGAGCAGTTCTTC.

The rearrangement links TRBV7-2 to TRBJ1-4; D remains unclear. The CDR3 is 13 residues long. Between the trimmed V and J ends, which lost 3 bases and 7 bases, there was a span of 9 bases. In germline, CDR1 is SGHTA, CDR2 FQGNSA. As DNA, the CDR3 is TGTGCCAGCAGCTTGGAGCAGCTTGAAAAACTGTTTTTT. Its translation: CASSLEQLEKLFF.

The DNA of the CDR3 is TGTGCCAGCAGCAAAGGGACAGCAAGCACAGATACGCAGTATTTT. This translates into CASSKGTASTDTQYF. The chain joins TRBV11-2 to TRBJ2-3, with 7 bases fitting TRBD1. The CDR3 is 15 amino acids. Germline lookup yields CDR1 SGHAT and CDR2 FQNNGV. V shed 5 bases and J 0 bases; nucleotides not matched to a gene: 5.

This sequence joins TRBV19 and TRBJ1-5; D is possibly TRBD1 (5 bases). There are 14 residues in the CDR3. V was shortened by 5 bases and J by 7 bases, with 15 bases between the two germline ends. Germline values: CDR1 LNHDA, CDR2 SQIVND (reference sequence). CDR3 DNA: TGTGCCAGTAGTCTCCAGGCAGGGCTGCAGCCCCAGCATTTT. As protein: CASSLQAGLQPQHF. The variable domain in full, with the rest retrieved from reference TRBV19 and TRBJ1-5, is DGGITQSPKYLFRKEGQNVTLSCEQNLNHDAMYWYRQDPGQGLRLIYYSQIVNDFQKGDIAEGYSVSREKKESFPLTVTSAQKNPTAFYLCASSLQAGLQPQHFGDGTRLSIL.

Notes on this clone: Distinct nucleotide sequences in the sample also encode this CDR3. This rearrangement joins TRBV18 to TRBJ1-3, with D possibly matching TRBD1 (5 bases). Trimming took 6 bases from V and 0 from J, leaving 15 bases between them. The germline V gene has CDR1 KGHSH and CDR2 LQKENI. There are 16 residues in the CDR3. The CDR3 loop reads CASSPGTGSSGNTIYF. The CDR3 DNA reads TGTGCCAGCTCGCCCGGGACCGGGAGCTCTGGAAACACCATATATTTT.

This chain connects TRBV27 to TRBJ2-2, with D possibly being TRBD2 (6 bases). This CDR3 contains 18 residues. V shed 3 bases and J shed 4 bases, with 21 bases lying between them. Germline values: CDR1 MNHEY, CDR2 SMNVEV (reference sequence). In DNA, the CDR3 is TGTGCCAGCAGTTTGGGACGGGACCCTAGCGCCATCACCGGGGAGCTGTTTTTT. Translation: CASSLGRDPSAITGELFF.

This clone was detected only once. J is TRBJ2-3 and V is TRBV7-2; D ambiguous. Per the germline V gene, CDR1 is SGHTA and CDR2 is FQGNSA. There are 14 residues in the CDR3. Trimming cost V 2 bases and J 0 bases, with 6 bases left between them. The CDR3 DNA reads TGTGCCAGCAGCTTATCTGCTAGCACAGATACGCAGTATTTT. It is translated as CASSLSASTDTQYF.

The chain joins TRBV19 to TRBJ1-1; tentatively, D is TRBD1 (5 bases). V was cut by 3 bases and J by 0 bases, with 14 bases left in between. Germline V CDR1 and CDR2: LNHDA, SQIVND (reference sequence). The CDR3 runs to 16 residues. The CDR3 bases are TGTGCCAGTAGTATCGGAGTAGGAGGGGTGAACACTGAAGCTTTCTTT. Its translation is CASSIGVGGVNTEAFF.

The rearrangement links TRBV7-9 to TRBJ1-2; possible D gene TRBD1, 6 bases. CDR3 length equals 16 residues. Trimming took 1 base from V and 5 from J, leaving 17 bases between them. Germline V lookup: CDR1 SEHNR, CDR2 FQNEAQ (reference sequence). CDR3: CASSLVEGRGSYGYTF. For the CDR3, the DNA is TGTGCCAGCAGCTTAGTGGAGGGAAGGGGGAGTTATGGCTACACCTTC.